This T cell receptor (beta chain) was retrieved from a study of blood T cells in healthy people across ages. Next came a second PCR, run for about 6 to 12 cycles, which used a sample-barcoded 5' primer along with a J-beta primer mix. TCRdb re-called the 5' RACE reads with MiXCR, one entry per CDR3 protein. The table has approximately 670,000 distinct CDR3 sequences, less than 45% seen once. Study-level results: Unsorted PBMC material precluded a definitive naive versus antigen-experienced comparison.

This CDR3 contains 15 residues. Germline V gene sequence: CDR1 LGHNA, CDR2 YNFKEQ. V was cut by 4 bases and J by 5 bases, with 17 bases left in between. This clonotype was picked up a small number of times. Antigen specificity is unknown. The sequence derives from a man aged 80 or over in good health. Input material: blood. The rearrangement links TRBV4-2 to TRBJ2-5; D perhaps matches TRBD1 (6 bases). CDR3 sequence: CASSLQPNRVETQYF. The CDR3 DNA reads TGTGCCAGCAGCCTCCAACCAAACAGGGTTGAGACCCAGTACTTC.